This entry is about one T cell receptor beta chain. The antigen remains undetermined. The data are from a study of cytomegalovirus exposure and HLA in healthy donors. The study, taken as a whole, reports: CMV serostatus alone was available as immune exposure information.

Germline CDR1 is SGHVS and CDR2 is FQNEAQ. This CDR3 comprises 15 residues. Trimming took 5 bases from V and 7 from J, leaving 17 bases between them. The PCR ran on 60 Vbeta and 13 Jbeta primers. In the original processing: A follow-up analysis tallied tens of millions of unique TCR beta chains, about 10 million shared. Data came from immunoSEQ multiplex PCR; TCRdb stores just in-frame clones and leaves some out. V, J and clone size are those of that table, while D and trimming were read from the DNA. The sample gives approximately 200,000 clones, approximately 85% of which show up once; 1.5% is in the top ten.

The chain uses TRBV7-8 and TRBJ1-4; TRBD1 is a possible D gene (6 bases). This sequence was found in a girl aged 5 to 17 in good health and CMV-seropositive. Sequenced material: PBMCs. This CDR3 is CASSPTGQGSEKLFF. CDR3 DNA sequence: TGTGCCAGCAGCCCGACGGGACAAGGATCTGAAAAACTGTTTTTT.